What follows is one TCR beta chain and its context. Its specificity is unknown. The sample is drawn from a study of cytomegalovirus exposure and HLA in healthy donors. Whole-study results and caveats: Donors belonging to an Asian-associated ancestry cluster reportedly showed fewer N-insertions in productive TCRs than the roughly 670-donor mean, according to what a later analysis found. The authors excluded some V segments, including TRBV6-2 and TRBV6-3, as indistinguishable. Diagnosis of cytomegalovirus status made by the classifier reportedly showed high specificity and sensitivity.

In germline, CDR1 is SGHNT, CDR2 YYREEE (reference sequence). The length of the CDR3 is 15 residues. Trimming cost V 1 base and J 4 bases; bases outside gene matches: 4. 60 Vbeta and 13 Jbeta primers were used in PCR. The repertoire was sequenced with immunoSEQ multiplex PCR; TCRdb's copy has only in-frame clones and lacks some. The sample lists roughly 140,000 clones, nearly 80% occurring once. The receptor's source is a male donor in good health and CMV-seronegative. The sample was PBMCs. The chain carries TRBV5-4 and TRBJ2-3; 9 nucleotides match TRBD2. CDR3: CASSLQREVADTQYF. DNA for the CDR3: TGTGCCAGCAGCTTGCAGCGGGAGGTTGCAGATACGCAGTATTTT.